The 5 T cell receptor beta chains reported below all come from one sample, sequenced in a study of T cell repertoires in ileal Crohn's disease. This table comes from immunoSEQ multiplex PCR, and its TCRdb copy is limited to in-frame clones, with some not included. Of 13,000 to 15,000 clones in the sample, roughly 85% were seen once. Sequenced: ileal tissue. These receptors came from an adult with Crohn's disease.

This chain connects TRBV2 to TRBJ1-2; 9 nucleotides match TRBD1. V lost 6 bases, J lost 6 bases, and 8 bases stayed unmatched. Germline V gene lookup returns CDR1 SNHLY and CDR2 FYNNEI. The CDR3 loop spans 14 amino acids. CDR3 nucleotide sequence: TGTGCCAGCAGAGGACTGGGACAGGGTGATGGCTACACCTTC. It codes for CASRGLGQGDGYTF. The whole variable domain, remainder taken from reference TRBV2 and TRBJ1-2, is EPEVTQTPSHQVTQMGQEVILRCVPISNHLYFYWYRQILGQKVEFLVSFYNNEISEKSEIFDDQFSVERPDGSNFTLKIRSTKLEDSAMYFCASRGLGQGDGYTFGSGTRLTVV.

Regarding this clone: One junction end does not reproduce the germline sequence, and a read error may be involved. Other nucleotide sequences in the sample specify the same CDR3. This rearrangement joins TRBV2 to TRBJ1-1; D unclear. Germline V gives CDR1 SNHLY, CDR2 FYNNEI. The CDR3 totals 13 residues. The CDR3 nucleotides read TGTGCCAGCAGCGAAGCAACAAGCACTGAAGCTTTCTTT. This sequence encodes CASSEATSTEAFF.

The J gene is TRBJ2-1, the V gene TRBV6-5, with 10 nucleotides matching TRBD1. This CDR3 is 15 amino acids long. V lost 5 bases and J lost 5; bases outside the gene matches: 6. Germline CDR1 reads MNHEY; CDR2 reads SVGAGI. The CDR3 region has the DNA TGTGCCAGCAGTCGAGCTGGACAGGGGGACAATGAGCAGTTCTTC. It yields the protein CASSRAGQGDNEQFF.

V usage is TRBV7-8 and J usage is TRBJ1-2; 10 bases line up with TRBD1. The V gene's germline CDR1 is SGHVS and CDR2 FQNEAQ. The CDR3 contains 14 residues. V lost 3 bases, J lost 6 bases, and 4 bases stayed unmatched. CDR3 in DNA: TGTGCCAGCAGCTTCTCCGGGACAGGGGATGGCTACACCTTC. Its protein product is CASSFSGTGDGYTF.

The rearrangement links TRBV6-4 to TRBJ1-3, with unresolved D. There are 13 residues in the CDR3. Germline CDR1 MRHNA, CDR2 SNTAGT. Trimming left V 6 bases short and J 0 bases short, with 6 bases between. CDR3 sequence (DNA): TGTGCCAGCAGGCCCAGCTCTGGAAACACCATATATTTT. Amino acids: CASRPSSGNTIYF.